This TCR beta chain stems from a study of T cell responses to AZD1222 COVID-19 vaccine. Assay: immunoSEQ multiplex PCR; the TCRdb copy retains only in-frame clones and omits some. This table has about 110,000 clones, about 90% appearing once. Study-level points and caveats: Only a handful of AZD1222 recipients were seropositive at baseline.

The sample holds a few counts of this clone. Its antigen is not identified. The sequenced sample was peripheral blood, obtained 28 days after the second AZD1222 dose. The sequence was collected from an adult who received the AZD1222 COVID-19 vaccine.

The CDR3 here is CASRATGLTGELFF. CDR3 nucleotide sequence: TGTGCCAGCAGAGCGACAGGGCTCACCGGGGAGCTGTTTTTT. V and J are TRBV6-5 and TRBJ2-2, with 7 nucleotides matching TRBD1. The CDR3 consists of 14 residues. Germline CDR1 reads MNHEY; CDR2 reads SVGAGI. With 6 bases clipped from V and 4 bases from J, the junction kept 5 bases outside the gene matches.